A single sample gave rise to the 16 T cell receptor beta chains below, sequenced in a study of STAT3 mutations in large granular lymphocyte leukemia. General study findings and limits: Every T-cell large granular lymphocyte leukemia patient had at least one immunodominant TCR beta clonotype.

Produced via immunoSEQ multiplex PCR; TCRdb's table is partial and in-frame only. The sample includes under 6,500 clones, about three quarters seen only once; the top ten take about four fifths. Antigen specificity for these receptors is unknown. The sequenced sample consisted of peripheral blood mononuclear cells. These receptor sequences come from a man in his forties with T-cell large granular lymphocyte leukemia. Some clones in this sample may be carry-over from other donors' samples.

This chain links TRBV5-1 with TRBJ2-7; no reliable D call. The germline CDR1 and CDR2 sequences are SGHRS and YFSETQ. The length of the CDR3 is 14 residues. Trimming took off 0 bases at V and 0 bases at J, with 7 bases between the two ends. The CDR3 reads CASSLGQSSYEQYF. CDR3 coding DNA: TGCGCCAGCAGCTTGGGGCAGAGCTCCTACGAGCAGTACTTC.

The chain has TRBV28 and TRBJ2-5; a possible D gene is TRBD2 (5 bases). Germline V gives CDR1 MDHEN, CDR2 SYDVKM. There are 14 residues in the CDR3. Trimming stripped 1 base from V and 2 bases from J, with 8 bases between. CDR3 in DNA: TGTGCCAGCAGTTTATCCGGGGTTCAAGAGACCCAGTACTTC. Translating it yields CASSLSGVQETQYF.

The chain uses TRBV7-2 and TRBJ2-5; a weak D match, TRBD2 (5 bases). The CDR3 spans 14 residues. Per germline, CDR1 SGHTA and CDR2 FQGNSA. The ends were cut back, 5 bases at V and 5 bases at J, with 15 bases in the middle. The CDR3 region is CASSPDRRGETQYF. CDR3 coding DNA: TGTGCCAGCAGCCCAGACCGACGAGGGGAGACCCAGTACTTC. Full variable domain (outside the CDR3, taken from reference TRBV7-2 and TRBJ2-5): GAGVSQSPSNKVTEKGKDVELRCDPISGHTALYWYRQSLGQGLEFLIYFQGNSAPDKSGLPSDRFSAERTGGSVSTLTIQRTQQEDSAVYLCASSPDRRGETQYFGPGTRLLVL.

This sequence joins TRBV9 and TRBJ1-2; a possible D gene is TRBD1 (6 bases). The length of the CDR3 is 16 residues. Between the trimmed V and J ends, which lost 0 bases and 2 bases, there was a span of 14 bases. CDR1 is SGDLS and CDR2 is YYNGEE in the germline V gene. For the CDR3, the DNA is TGTGCCAGCAGCGTAGAAGTGACAGGCTACAACTATGGCTACACCTTC. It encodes CASSVEVTGYNYGYTF.

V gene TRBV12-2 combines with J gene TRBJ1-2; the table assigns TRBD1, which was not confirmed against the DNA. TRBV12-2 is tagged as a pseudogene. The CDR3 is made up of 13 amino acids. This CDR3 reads CASRLEGEWAYTF. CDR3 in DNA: TGTGCAAGTCGCTTAGAGGGGGAGTGGGCCTACACCTTC.

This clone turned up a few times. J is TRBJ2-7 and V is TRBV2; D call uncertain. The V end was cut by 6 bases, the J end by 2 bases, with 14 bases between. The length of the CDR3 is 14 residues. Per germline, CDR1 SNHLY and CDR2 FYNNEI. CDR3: CASRAIQRAYEQYF. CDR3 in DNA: TGTGCCAGCAGGGCCATTCAAAGGGCCTACGAGCAGTACTTC.

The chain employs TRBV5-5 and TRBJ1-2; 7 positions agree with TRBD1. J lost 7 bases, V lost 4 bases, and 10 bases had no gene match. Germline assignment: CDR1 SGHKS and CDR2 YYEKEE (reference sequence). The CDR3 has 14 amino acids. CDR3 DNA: TGTGCCAGCAGCGCCCTGACAGGGACGGGTGGCTACACCTTC. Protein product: CASSALTGTGGYTF.

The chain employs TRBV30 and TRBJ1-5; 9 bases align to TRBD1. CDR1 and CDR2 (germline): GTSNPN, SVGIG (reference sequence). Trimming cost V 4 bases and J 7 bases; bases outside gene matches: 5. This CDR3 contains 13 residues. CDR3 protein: CAWNRGRDQPQHF. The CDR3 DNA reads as TGTGCCTGGAACAGGGGGCGAGACCAGCCCCAGCATTTT. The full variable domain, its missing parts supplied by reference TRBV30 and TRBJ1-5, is SQTIHQWPATLVQPVGSPLSLECTVEGTSNPNLYWYRQAAGRGLQLLFYSVGIGQISSEVPQNLSASRPQDRQFILSSKKLLLSDSGFYLCAWNRGRDQPQHFGDGTRLSIL.

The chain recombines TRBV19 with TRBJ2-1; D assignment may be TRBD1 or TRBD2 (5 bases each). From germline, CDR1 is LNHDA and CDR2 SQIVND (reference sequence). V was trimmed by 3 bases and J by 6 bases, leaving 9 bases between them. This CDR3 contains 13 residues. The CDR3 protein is CASSIWGSNEQFF. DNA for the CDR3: TGTGCCAGTAGTATCTGGGGGAGCAATGAGCAGTTCTTC.

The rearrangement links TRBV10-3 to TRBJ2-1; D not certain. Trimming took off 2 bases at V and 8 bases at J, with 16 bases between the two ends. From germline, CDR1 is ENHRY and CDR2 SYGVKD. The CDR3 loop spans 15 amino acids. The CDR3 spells CAISEPGQLGDEQFF. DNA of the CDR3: TGTGCCATCAGTGAGCCGGGCCAACTGGGCGATGAGCAGTTCTTC.

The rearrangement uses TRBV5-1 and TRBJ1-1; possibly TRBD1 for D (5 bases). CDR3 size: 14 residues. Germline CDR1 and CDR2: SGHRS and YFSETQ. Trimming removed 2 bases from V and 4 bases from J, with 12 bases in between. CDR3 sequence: CASSLRGAITEAFF. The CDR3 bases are TGCGCCAGCAGCTTAAGGGGCGCGATCACTGAAGCTTTCTTT.

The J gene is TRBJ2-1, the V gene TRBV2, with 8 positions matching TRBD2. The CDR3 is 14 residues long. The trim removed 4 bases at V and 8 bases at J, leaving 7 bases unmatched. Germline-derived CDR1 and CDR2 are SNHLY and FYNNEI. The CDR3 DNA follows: TGTGCCAGCAGTGTGGCCGGGACTAGATATGAGCAGTTCTTC. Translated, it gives CASSVAGTRYEQFF.

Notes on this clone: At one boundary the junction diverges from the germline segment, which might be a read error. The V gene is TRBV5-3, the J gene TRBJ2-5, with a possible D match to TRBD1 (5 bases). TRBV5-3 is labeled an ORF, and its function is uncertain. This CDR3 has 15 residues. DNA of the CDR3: TGTGCCAGCAGCTTGGGGCAGGGTCAGAAAGAGACCCAGTACTTC. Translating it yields CASSLGQGQKETQYF.

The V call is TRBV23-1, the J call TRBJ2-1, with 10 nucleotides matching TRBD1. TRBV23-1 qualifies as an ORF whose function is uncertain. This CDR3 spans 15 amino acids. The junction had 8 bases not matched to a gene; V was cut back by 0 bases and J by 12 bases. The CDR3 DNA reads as TGCGCCAGCAGTCAATCCGGGACAGGGGCCTTAGGGCAGTTCTTC. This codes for CASSQSGTGALGQFF.

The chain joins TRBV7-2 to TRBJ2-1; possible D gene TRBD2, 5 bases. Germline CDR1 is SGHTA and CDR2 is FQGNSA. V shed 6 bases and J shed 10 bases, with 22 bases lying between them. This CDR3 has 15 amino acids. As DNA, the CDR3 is TGTGCCAGCAGTTCTAACGCTTTAGCGCGTGCCGAGCAGTTCTTC. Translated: CASSSNALARAEQFF.

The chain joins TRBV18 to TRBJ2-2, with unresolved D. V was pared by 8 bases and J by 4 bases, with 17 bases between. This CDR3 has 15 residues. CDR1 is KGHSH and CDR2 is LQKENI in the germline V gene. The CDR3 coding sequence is TGTGCCAGCGCGGTCGGCTCACAGTCCACCGGGGAGCTGTTTTTT. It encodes CASAVGSQSTGELFF. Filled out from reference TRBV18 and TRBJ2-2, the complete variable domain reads NAGVMQNPRHLVRRRGQEARLRCSPMKGHSHVYWYRQLPEEGLKFMVYLQKENIIDESGMPKERFSAEFPKEGPSILRIQQVVRGDSAAYFCASAVGSQSTGELFFGEGSRLTVL.